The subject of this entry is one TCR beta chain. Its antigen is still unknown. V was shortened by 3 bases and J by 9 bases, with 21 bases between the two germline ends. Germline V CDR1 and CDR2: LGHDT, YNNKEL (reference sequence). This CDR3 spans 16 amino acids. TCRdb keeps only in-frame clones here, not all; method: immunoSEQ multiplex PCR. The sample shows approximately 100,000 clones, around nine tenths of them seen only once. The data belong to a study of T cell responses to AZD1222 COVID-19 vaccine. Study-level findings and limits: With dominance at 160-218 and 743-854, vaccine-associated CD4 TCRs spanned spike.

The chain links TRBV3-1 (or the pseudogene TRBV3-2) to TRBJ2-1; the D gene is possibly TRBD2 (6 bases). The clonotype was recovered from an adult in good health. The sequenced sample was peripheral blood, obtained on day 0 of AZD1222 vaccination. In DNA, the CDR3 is TGTGCCAGCAGCCAGCCCGGGCTCCCCCGAGCGGGTGAGCAGTTCTTC. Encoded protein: CASSQPGLPRAGEQFF.